This T cell receptor (beta chain) was obtained from a study of T-cell memory formation after mild COVID-19. Germline-derived CDR1 and CDR2 are SEHNR and FQNEAQ (reference sequence). Losses at the gene ends were 7 bases for V and 1 base for J; bases not matched to a gene: 11. This CDR3 contains 17 residues. TCRdb ran MiXCR on the 5' RACE reads and lists one entry per CDR3 protein. The data show 250,000 to 300,000 distinct CDR3 sequences, with approximately 16% seen just once and about a fifth held by the top ten. The specimen was PBMCs or a T cell subset sorted from them (not recorded which). This clonotype originated in a man aged 18 to 30 who had mild COVID-19 (a few samples of this study predate the infection). Cell type and time point are not known. The V call is TRBV7-9, the J call TRBJ2-3; TRBD2 matches 10 bases. CDR3 sequence reads: CASIPLSLAGGTDTQYF. The CDR3 bases are TGTGCCAGCATCCCACTATCCCTAGCGGGGGGCACAGATACGCAGTATTTT.